This entry lists 4 T cell receptor beta chains sequenced from one sample in a study of T-cell reconstitution after alpha-beta-depleted transplantation in children. As it was prepared, the TCRbeta library received unique molecular identifiers. TCRdb fed the PCR reads into MiXCR, producing one record per CDR3 protein. The data hold 170,000 or so distinct CDR3 sequences, with about 6.3% observed a single time. The sequenced sample was PBMCs from the stem cell graft donor, obtained from the stem cell graft. These receptor sequences come from a human donor who donated a stem cell graft to a child with Wiskott-Aldrich syndrome.

This clonotype was counted many times. The V call is TRBV5-1, the J call TRBJ2-7, with a tentative D call TRBD1 (6 bases). CDR3 size: 15 residues. Per germline, CDR1 SGHRS and CDR2 YFSETQ. Trimming cost V 4 bases and J 1 base, with 15 bases left between them. The CDR3 is CASSTNRDTSYEQYF. CDR3 bases: TGCGCCAGCAGCACTAACCGGGACACGTCCTACGAGCAGTACTTC.

The sample holds many counts of this clonotype. Sequence at one end of the junction differs from germline and may be a read error. The chain is built from TRBV5-1 and TRBJ2-2, with D hard to call. From germline, CDR1 is SGHRS and CDR2 YFSETQ. This CDR3 is 13 amino acids long. CDR3 sequence: CASSLGPTGELFF. CDR3 bases: TGTGCCAGCAGTCTTGGACCCACCGGGGAGCTGTTTTTT.

This clonotype was seen repeatedly, ten times or more. V is TRBV7-2 and J is TRBJ1-5; 7 bases match TRBD1. V trimming: 5 bases; J trimming: 5 bases; junction bases outside the gene matches: 9. Germline lookup yields CDR1 SGHTA and CDR2 FQGNSA. CDR3 length: 15 amino acids. CDR3 nucleotides: TGTGCCAGCAGCGACAGGGCTGCAGGGTATCAGCCCCAGCATTTT. This sequence encodes CASSDRAAGYQPQHF. The variable domain in full, with the rest retrieved from reference TRBV7-2 and TRBJ1-5, is GAGVSQSPSNKVTEKGKDVELRCDPISGHTALYWYRQSLGQGLEFLIYFQGNSAPDKSGLPSDRFSAERTGGSVSTLTIQRTQQEDSAVYLCASSDRAAGYQPQHFGDGTRLSIL.

This clonotype was recorded at least ten times. The chain is built from TRBV6-2 or TRBV6-3 and TRBJ2-3; no definite D call. This CDR3 comprises 15 residues. Trimming removed 7 bases at V and 6 bases at J, with 20 bases between. Germline V gives CDR1 MNHEY, CDR2 SVGEGT. Written as DNA, the CDR3 is TGTGCCAGCACCTCCGGTTGGGAAACGGGTGATACGCAGTATTTT. Its translation is CASTSGWETGDTQYF.